This T cell receptor beta chain emerged from a study of cytomegalovirus exposure and HLA in healthy donors (TCRdb year 2017). Broadly, across the study: According to an earlier analysis of a few hundred of the donors, 150 million to 200 million T cells yielded over 90 million unique TCR beta sequences and about 280 Gb of sequence data. Roughly 5 DR-DQ haplotypes were handled as single units for association and clustering because linkage in the cohort was strong. A later analysis re-analyzed previously published TCR beta repertoires from several hundred donors and added high-resolution HLA genotyping to study TCR occurrence patterns. Rather than drawing on any new phenotypic data, the later analysis identified candidate immune exposures from TCR beta sequences and the way those sequences occurred across donors. To decide whether each TCR beta V gene segment behaved as functional or pseudogenic, an earlier analysis of approximately 590 of the donors relied on high-throughput TCR beta sequencing. The number of donors typed differed by locus, with roughly 629-640 for A, B, C, DRB1 and DQB1, around 560 for DQA1, 600 to 610 for DPA1, and some 450 for DPB1. Donor age, sex, ethnicity and CMV serostatus were collected together with the repertoire data. HLA typing included class I and class II loci at four-digit resolution. The study was designed to test whether signatures of past pathogen exposure could be identified by cataloging public T cell receptors. An early release that covered fewer than 800 HLA-typed donors contained about 290 gigabases of sequencing data and 80 million or so unique TCR sequences. The study used immunosequencing to profile the T cell repertoires of approximately 630 subjects and linked those repertoires to cytomegalovirus serostatus. Of the approximately 400 genotyped donors, roughly 80% fell in the genetic ancestry cluster associated with self-reported Caucasian donors. High-throughput TCR immunosequencing, statistical association of individual TCRs with disease status, and machine learning were combined to predict cytomegalovirus infection status. Every repertoire in the discovery cohort had been generated on one and the same sequencing platform. A later genetic analysis took genome-wide SNP genotypes for about 65% of the roughly 670 donors and used that subset as a discovery cohort. On average, about 240,000 unique TCR beta nucleotide sequences were sequenced per donor among more than 350 genotyped donors of the cohort, with roughly 19% of those sequences being non-productive. Besides the first cohort of roughly 700 subjects, a separate validation cohort made up of around 120 different subjects was used.

Libraries were built with the immunoSEQ multiplex PCR assay. The multiplex PCR relied on a mix of 60 forward primers for TCR Vbeta segments and 13 reverse primers for TCR Jbeta segments. The CDR3 region of rearranged TCR beta genes was amplified from genomic DNA by a multiplex PCR assay. Amplified TCR beta libraries were sequenced as 87-base-pair reads on the Illumina HiSeq System. The authors' analysis ran thus. In a later analysis, roughly 80 million unique TCR beta chains were counted across the roughly 610 repertoires, and about 9.9 million of these chains were shared by at least two donors. Raw reads were error-corrected and collapsed into unique sequences by a nearest-neighbor algorithm in which closely related sequences were merged to remove PCR and sequencing errors. V, D and J gene segments were assigned by aligning CDR3 sequences to IMGT reference sequences. For a sequence to be retained, a match of at least six nucleotides was required to both a V gene segment and a J gene segment. A rearrangement was called productive if the CDR3 had no stop codons and remained in frame with V and J, and every other rearrangement was called non-productive. Following IMGT convention, CDR3 was defined as the stretch from the second conserved V-encoded cysteine to the conserved J-encoded phenylalanine. The earlier analysis of about 570 of the donors excluded any sequence lacking an unambiguous match to a single V gene segment. In an earlier analysis of some 590 of the donors, a V segment was called functional when productive rearrangements were above 56.7%, and segregating when the standard deviation between donors exceeded 5%. To diagnose cytomegalovirus status from the catalog of TCR beta chain sequences, a statistical classification framework was built. In a later analysis, TCR nucleotide sequences were compared against IMGT/GENE-DB human TR gene sequences so that V and J genes could be assigned. Using the TCRdist pipeline, a later analysis assigned CDR3 sequences along with most-parsimonious VDJ recombination scenarios. In a later analysis, every TCR beta chain was defined by the combination of its CDR3 amino acid sequence and its V-gene family, and reads without a unique V-gene family were dropped. To address suspected cross-contamination and a sequencing artifact, a later analysis removed over 500 highly shared, low-generation-probability nucleotide sequences. In a later analysis, a clonal expansion index was calculated for each public chain from normalized within-repertoire ranks of inferred template counts. In a later analysis, generation probabilities were computed using a VDJ recombination model fitted to out-of-frame rearrangements, and the results were checked against IGoR. A later analysis scored TCR-TCR, TCR-HLA and TCR-CMV co-occurrence with hypergeometric tests, applying a repertoire-size bias correction to TCR pairs. False discovery rates were estimated in a later analysis by permuting HLA or CMV assignments 20 times. In a later analysis, co-occurring TCRs were grouped using DBSCAN, and TCRdist sequence similarity was added for clustering within HLA-allele-positive subsets. Repertoires with fewer than 30,000 or more than 120,000 public chains were left out of co-occurrence clustering, as were five repertoires with anomalous nucleotide sharing. TCRdb took over this immuneACCESS table, retaining in-frame rearrangements with V and J assigned. Such tables are incomplete; in checked studies, under half of the missing clones stem from an unresolved V gene, and the remainder is unexplained. V, J and clone size reflect that table, while D and trimming were determined from the DNA. Counted in this sample were 150,000 to 200,000 clones; about 80% of them appeared once. In total, the top ten clones hold more than 5.5% of the sample.

This clone was seen a single time. Its specific antigen is unknown. Per-base quality was not reported, and no clone a single base away is much larger than it. Trimmed from V: 4 bases; trimmed from J: 4 bases; junction bases lacking a gene match: 13. The CDR3 numbers 17 residues from cysteine through phenylalanine. Only the CDR3 part of the read is kept: 51 bases, read in frame from the first base. The germline V gene (reference sequence) yields LNHDA for CDR1 and SQIVND for CDR2. The cohort consisted of approximately 670 healthy bone marrow donors. Cohort members were all nominally healthy when sampled, although unrecorded immune exposures were likely present. The donor tested CMV seropositive and was one of the 289 seropositive cohort members. Each donor provided a peripheral blood sample, and peripheral blood mononuclear cells were used for TCR beta sequencing. Genomic DNA was extracted from the blood cell samples with the Qiagen DNeasy Blood Extraction Kit.

General study outcomes and caveats: Over 15 rarely observed V segments, including chromosome 9 orphons, were excluded from the earlier analysis of about 600 of the donors because counts were too low. The presence/absence analyses assumed that sequencing depth was roughly uniform across donors, and that assumption may not be true. Linkage disequilibrium might explain the correlated functional status among segregating V segments, but an unknown experimental factor could not be ruled out. Because the 87-base-pair reads could not distinguish some IMGT-functional V segments, including TRBV6-2 and TRBV6-3, those segments were excluded. In both the original and validation cohorts, the classifier was reported to diagnose cytomegalovirus status with high specificity and sensitivity. In a later analysis, the rate of TCR association differed among HLA loci, with DRB1 alleles having the most associated TCRs and HLA-C alleles having the fewest. Immune exposure information for the cohort was limited to CMV serostatus. In a later analysis, HLA-associated TCR beta chains showed more clonal expansion and lower generation probabilities than non-associated chains that were equally common. In vitro tests confirmed that a few of the cytomegalovirus-associated TCR beta chains recognize cytomegalovirus antigens. In a later analysis, most CMV-associated TCR beta chains were found to appear HLA-restricted, with HLA associations seemingly driven largely by CMV exposure. HLA typing was unavailable for some donors at each locus, so association tests used only the typed subset. The study listed 164 TCR beta chains as associated with cytomegalovirus. According to a later genetic analysis, donors in an Asian-associated ancestry cluster had fewer N-insertions in productive TCRs than the roughly 700-donor mean. Assigning TCR associations to individual alleles was difficult when HLA alleles, especially DR and DQ, strongly co-occurred. Specific HLA alleles were associated with 15,000 to 20,000 TCR beta sequences at a false discovery rate of 0.05 in a later analysis. An association between a missense DCLRE1C variant and V-gene and J-gene trimming of TCR beta chains was found in a later genetic analysis and replicated in an independent cohort. According to a later analysis, parvovirus B19, influenza, CMV and Epstein-Barr virus appeared linked to several top co-occurrence clusters. A cluster of highly shared sequence variants was judged likely to represent a technical artifact of the sequencing pipeline. Only TCR beta chains were sequenced in this cohort, and the absence of alpha or paired-chain data limited detectable features. The authors suggested that the approach could potentially be extended to other disease states and immunological phenotypes. Broadly in line with IMGT annotations, most TCR beta V segments showed up in productive rearrangements about 87% or about 30% of the time in an earlier analysis of 450 to 750 of the donors. A further reported finding was that TCR beta sequences accurately predicted the HLA-A and HLA-B alleles for most subjects in the first cohort. Most TCR sequences were observed very rarely across donors, whereas some public TCRs were present in many individuals.

The sequencing input was PBMCs. The chain was built from TRBV19 and TRBJ2-5, with 9 junctional bases fitting TRBD1. This receptor was identified in a young man in good health and CMV-seropositive. The CDR3 sequence is CASSTRRTGAEGETQYF. Read as DNA, the sequence is TGTGCCAGTAGTACGCGGCGGACAGGGGCAGAGGGAGAGACCCAGTACTTC.